Shown below are 26 T cell receptor beta chains from a single sample sequenced in a study of T-cell reconstitution after alpha-beta-depleted transplantation in children. Preparing the TCRbeta library involved the use of unique molecular identifiers. TCRdb reprocessed the PCR reads with MiXCR, giving one entry per CDR3 protein. In the table there are 480,000 or so distinct CDR3 sequences, roughly a tenth of which are singletons. The input for sequencing was PBMCs, taken before TCRalphabeta/CD19-depleted stem cell transplant. The receptors were sampled from a child under 10 years old with inherited bone marrow failure, due to receive a stem cell transplant.

This clonotype was detected many times. The chain recombines TRBV6-1 with TRBJ1-5; the D gene is possibly TRBD1 (5 bases). Germline loops: CDR1 MNHNS, CDR2 SASEGT. Trimming removed 8 bases at V and 5 bases at J, with 16 bases between. The length of the CDR3 is 14 residues. CDR3 loop: CASRAQGIYQPQHF. Written as DNA, the CDR3 is TGTGCCAGCCGCGCGCAGGGAATTTATCAGCCCCAGCATTTT.

This clonotype was detected only a few times. The rearrangement links TRBV27 to TRBJ2-1; the D gene is possibly TRBD2 (5 bases). Germline V gene data show CDR1 as MNHEY and CDR2 as SMNVEV (reference sequence). This CDR3 has 15 amino acids. V was clipped by 6 bases and J by 0 bases, with 12 bases between them. This CDR3 is CASRIGLSSYNEQFF. The CDR3, as DNA: TGTGCCAGCAGAATCGGACTCAGCTCCTACAATGAGCAGTTCTTC.

The table lists this clonotype with many counts. The genes are TRBV6-1 and TRBJ2-3, with 9 nucleotides matching TRBD1. With 5 bases clipped from V and 2 bases from J, the junction kept 5 bases outside the gene matches. This CDR3 spans 15 amino acids. Germline CDR1 and CDR2: MNHNS and SASEGT. The CDR3 bases are TGTGCCAGCAGTATGGGACAGGGACCCACAGATACGCAGTATTTT. Translating it yields CASSMGQGPTDTQYF.

The sample holds many counts of this clonotype. The V and J genes are TRBV27 and TRBJ2-1; D is ambiguous. Germline loops: CDR1 MNHEY, CDR2 SMNVEV (reference sequence). V was shortened by 6 bases and J by 2 bases, with 17 bases between the two germline ends. The CDR3 sequence is 16 residues long. This CDR3 is CASREFSTTAYNEQFF. The CDR3 bases are TGTGCCAGCAGAGAGTTCTCCACCACCGCCTACAATGAGCAGTTCTTC.

There are many counts of this clonotype. This sequence joins TRBV20-1 and TRBJ2-7, with 8 bases lining up with TRBD2. J lost 2 bases, V lost 5 bases, and 8 bases had no gene match. Germline assignment: CDR1 DFQATT and CDR2 SNEGSKA (reference sequence). There are 14 residues in the CDR3. DNA of the CDR3: TGCAGTGCTCGAAGACTAGCGCTGACCTACGAGCAGTACTTC. Protein product: CSARRLALTYEQYF.

There are a few counts of this clonotype. In DNA form, the CDR3 reads TGCAGTGCTAGAGCGAAGGGTGAGCAGTTCTTC. This translates into CSARAKGEQFF. The chain has TRBV20-1 and TRBJ2-1; the D is unclear. The CDR3 runs 11 residues. Germline values: CDR1 DFQATT, CDR2 SNEGSKA (reference sequence). With 1 base removed from V and 9 bases from J, the gap between germline ends came to 7 bases.

This clonotype was seen many times. The chain has TRBV9 and TRBJ2-7, with 7 bases aligning to TRBD2. This CDR3 is 14 amino acids long. Germline CDR1 is SGDLS and CDR2 is YYNGEE. V shed 0 bases and J 6 bases; nucleotides not matched to a gene: 6. CDR3 nucleotide sequence: TGTGCCAGCAGCGTAGGCAGCGGGATCGGCGAGCAGTACTTC. This gives the protein CASSVGSGIGEQYF.

This clonotype was seen at least ten times. This chain links TRBV4-3 with TRBJ1-2; D is possibly TRBD1 (5 bases). CDR3 length: 14 residues. CDR1 LGHNA and CDR2 YSLEER come from the germline V gene. With 5 bases removed from V and 5 bases from J, the gap between germline ends came to 15 bases. The CDR3 DNA follows: TGCGCCAGCAGCGCATTTGGGGCACCTTATGGCTACACCTTC. This translates into CASSAFGAPYGYTF.

This clonotype was observed a handful of times. This chain connects TRBV14 to TRBJ2-1, with 7 bases that match TRBD2. CDR1 and CDR2 (germline): SGHDN, FVKESK. Trimming took 1 base from V and 0 from J; bases not matched to a gene: 3. The CDR3 is 16 amino acids. The CDR3 region has the DNA TGTGCCAGCAGCCAAGGGGGAGGGTACTCCTACAATGAGCAGTTCTTC. This translates into CASSQGGGYSYNEQFF.

The sample holds many counts of this clonotype. CDR3 region: CATSREDRGTYEQYF. The CDR3 nucleotides read TGTGCCACCAGCAGAGAGGACAGGGGAACCTACGAGCAGTACTTC. The V gene is TRBV15, the J gene TRBJ2-7, with 9 positions matching TRBD1. The length of the CDR3 is 15 residues. The germline gives CDR1 LNHNV, CDR2 YYDKDF (reference sequence). V shed 0 bases and J 2 bases; nucleotides not matched to a gene: 2.

This sequence joins TRBV28 and TRBJ1-5, with 7 bases matching TRBD1. The germline V gene has CDR1 MDHEN and CDR2 SYDVKM. This CDR3 contains 15 residues. The J segment lost 3 bases and the V segment lost 6 bases, leaving 8 bases of the junction unmatched. The CDR3 region has the DNA TGTGCCAGCAGGACCCAGGGACAGATCAATCAGCCCCAGCATTTT. Its protein product is CASRTQGQINQPQHF.

This clonotype came up many times. The genes are TRBV6-1 and TRBJ1-1, with 7 bases fitting TRBD1. From germline, CDR1 is MNHNS and CDR2 SASEGT. CDR3 size: 13 residues. Losses at the gene ends were 5 bases for V and 5 bases for J; bases not matched to a gene: 5. The CDR3 region has the DNA TGTGCCAGCAGTCAGACAGGGCGGACTGAAGCTTTCTTT. Its translation: CASSQTGRTEAFF.

This clonotype was observed at least ten times. The CDR3 DNA reads TGCGCCAGCAGCCAAGTTTGGGGCGGATCCTACGAGCAGTACTTC. Translation gives CASSQVWGGSYEQYF. The chain joins TRBV4-3 to TRBJ2-7, with D tentatively TRBD1 (5 bases). Per the germline V gene, CDR1 is LGHNA and CDR2 is YSLEER. V lost 1 base and J 1 base, leaving 11 bases between the germline ends. The CDR3 contains 15 residues.

This clonotype was counted many times. This sequence joins TRBV20-1 and TRBJ2-7; weak D call: TRBD1 (5 bases). V lost 5 bases and J lost 4, with 9 bases in between. Germline-derived CDR1 and CDR2 are DFQATT and SNEGSKA (reference sequence). The CDR3 runs to 11 residues. The CDR3 is CSAYQGYEQYF. CDR3 nucleotide sequence: TGCAGTGCTTACCAGGGATACGAGCAGTACTTC.

In this sample, this clonotype turned up many times. The chain has TRBV2 and TRBJ2-2, with a tentative D call TRBD1 (7 bases). From germline, CDR1 is SNHLY and CDR2 FYNNEI. The CDR3 runs 14 residues. V lost 6 bases and J lost 7, with 15 bases in between. CDR3 in DNA: TGTGCCAGCAGGCGGGACAGCTTCGTCGGGGAGCTGTTTTTT. Its protein product is CASRRDSFVGELFF.

In the case of this clonotype: A much larger clone differs from this one at a single base, so this may be a read error. The chain uses TRBV6-5 and TRBJ1-2; the match to TRBD1 covers 7 bases. CDR1 and CDR2 (germline): MNHEY, SVGAGI. This CDR3 has 14 amino acids. Losses at the gene ends were 2 bases for V and 6 bases for J; bases not matched to a gene: 6. The CDR3 DNA reads TGTGCCAGCAGTTACGACGACAGGGACAATGGCTACACCTTC. It yields the protein CASSYDDRDNGYTF.

This clonotype appeared many times. The chain has TRBV20-1 and TRBJ1-2, with TRBD1 matching 8 bases. From germline, CDR1 is DFQATT and CDR2 SNEGSKA (reference sequence). The CDR3 consists of 16 residues. V gave up 3 bases and J gave up 6 bases; unmatched junction bases: 15. CDR3 in DNA: TGCAGTGCTAGGGGCCTTGGGCAGGGGGCGTCTAATGGCTACACCTTC. It encodes CSARGLGQGASNGYTF.

This clonotype was found many times. J is TRBJ1-1 and V is TRBV18; D may be TRBD1 (5 bases). Germline V lookup: CDR1 KGHSH, CDR2 LQKENI. The CDR3 is made up of 14 amino acids. The V and J ends lost 5 bases and 1 base respectively, with 11 bases between them. CDR3 coding DNA: TGTGCCAGCTCAGCCCTTACAGGGAACACTGAAGCTTTCTTT. Encoded protein: CASSALTGNTEAFF.

The sample holds one count of this clonotype. This may stem from a read error, because a much larger clone lies one nucleotide away. This rearrangement joins TRBV14 to TRBJ2-3; possible D gene TRBD2, 6 bases. Trimming stripped 4 bases from V and 7 bases from J, with 12 bases between. The length of the CDR3 is 13 residues. The germline V gene encodes CDR1 SGHDN and CDR2 FVKESK. DNA of the CDR3: TGTGCCAGCAGCCCGGACCTAGCGCATACGCAGTATTTT. This translates into CASSPDLAHTQYF.

This clonotype was picked up many times. The chain links TRBV6-5 to TRBJ1-2; D gene unclear. V was clipped by 6 bases and J by 9 bases, with 11 bases between them. CDR3 length equals 11 residues. The germline gives CDR1 MNHEY, CDR2 SVGAGI. CDR3 nucleotides: TGTGCCAGCAGAAGCCTGGATAGCTACACCTTC. It codes for CASRSLDSYTF.

This clonotype was recorded a few times. CDR3 coding DNA: TGCAGTGCCGAACGGGGTAATCAGCCCCAGCATTTT. Its protein is CSAERGNQPQHF. V usage is TRBV20-1 and J usage is TRBJ1-5; D gene ambiguous. CDR3 length: 12 residues. Looked up from germline, CDR1 is DFQATT and CDR2 is SNEGSKA (reference sequence). V was shortened by 6 bases and J by 4 bases, with 10 bases between the two germline ends.

This clonotype was picked up many times. The CDR3 is CASSEGGMSYNEQFF. DNA of the CDR3: TGTGCCAGCAGCGAAGGGGGGATGTCCTACAATGAGCAGTTCTTC. The rearrangement links TRBV11-3 to TRBJ2-1; D is possibly TRBD1 or TRBD2 (6 bases each). V dropped 5 bases and J dropped 1 base, with 12 bases sitting between them. CDR3 length: 15 amino acids. Germline lookup yields CDR1 SGHNT and CDR2 YENEEA.

This clonotype appeared many times. V gene TRBV18 combines with J gene TRBJ2-3; 10 positions match TRBD2. V lost 3 bases to trimming and J lost 5 bases; unmatched junction nucleotides: 8. CDR1 and CDR2 from the germline V gene are KGHSH and LQKENI. The CDR3 consists of 16 residues. The CDR3 here is CASSPSLAGAGDTQYF. The CDR3 nucleotides read TGTGCCAGCTCACCGTCTCTAGCGGGAGCTGGAGATACGCAGTATTTT.

This clonotype was seen ten or more times. The chain is built from TRBV28 and TRBJ2-3, with 8 bases fitting TRBD1. There are 18 residues in the CDR3. V was pared by 8 bases and J by 1 base, with 17 bases of the junction left unmatched. The germline CDR1 and CDR2 sequences are MDHEN and SYDVKM. The CDR3 spells CASDPPPGQGVGTDTQYF. The CDR3 nucleotides are TGTGCCAGCGACCCCCCTCCCGGACAGGGTGTGGGCACAGATACGCAGTATTTT. The entire variable domain, with the rest obtained from reference TRBV28 and TRBJ2-3, is as follows: DVKVTQSSRYLVKRTGEKVFLECVQDMDHENMFWYRQDPGLGLRLIYFSYDVKMKEKGDIPEGYSVSREKKERFSLILESASTNQTSMYLCASDPPPGQGVGTDTQYFGPGTRLTVL.

This clonotype appeared many times. The CDR3 here is CASSEGRWQGAGDTQYF. For the CDR3, the DNA is TGTGCCAGCAGTGAGGGTCGATGGCAGGGGGCTGGGGATACGCAGTATTTT. The genes are TRBV6-1 and TRBJ2-3; 8 bases are shared with TRBD1. Germline CDR1 MNHNS, CDR2 SASEGT. After removal of 3 bases from V and 6 bases from J, the junction contained 14 bases not matched to a gene. This CDR3 contains 17 residues.

This clonotype has a count of ten or more. V usage is TRBV19 and J usage is TRBJ2-1; D is undetermined. Germline values: CDR1 LNHDA, CDR2 SQIVND (reference sequence). The CDR3 runs to 11 residues. Trimming took 3 bases from V and 4 from J, leaving 1 base between them. The CDR3 sequence: CASSIYNEQFF. CDR3 nucleotide sequence: TGTGCCAGTAGTATTTACAATGAGCAGTTCTTC. Supplemented by reference TRBV19 and TRBJ2-1, the full variable domain reads DGGITQSPKYLFRKEGQNVTLSCEQNLNHDAMYWYRQDPGQGLRLIYYSQIVNDFQKGDIAEGYSVSREKKESFPLTVTSAQKNPTAFYLCASSIYNEQFFGPGTRLTVL.